The source of this T cell receptor (beta chain) is a study of radiotherapy plus CTLA-4 blockade in lung cancer. Study at large: 15% to 20% of enrolled patients responded objectively, and 25% to 40% had disease control. Whole-study findings and limits: Subsequent to radiotherapy plus ipilimumab, tumor-derived TCR clones underwent expansion in blood.

This clone was seen repeatedly, ten times or more. Its antigen remains unknown. Focal radiation plus CTLA-4 blockade with ipilimumab was given to patients with chemo-refractory metastatic non-small-cell lung cancer. This table comes from immunoSEQ multiplex PCR, and its TCRdb copy is limited to in-frame clones, with some not included. The table lists about 67,000 clones, around 69% of them singletons. Germline-derived CDR1 and CDR2 are SGHTA and FQGNSA. V lost 2 bases to trimming and J lost 4 bases; unmatched junction nucleotides: 9. The CDR3 is made up of 17 amino acids. V gene TRBV7-2 combines with J gene TRBJ1-5, with 9 bases lining up with TRBD1. This sequence originates from a human donor with non-small cell lung cancer whose response to radiotherapy plus ipilimumab could not be evaluated. Some clones in this sample may be carry-over from other donors' samples. The specimen was peripheral blood, collected from a patient treated with radiotherapy plus ipilimumab. CDR3: CASSLLVLTGGNQPQHF. In DNA form, the CDR3 reads TGTGCCAGCAGCTTATTAGTCTTGACAGGGGGAAATCAGCCCCAGCATTTT.